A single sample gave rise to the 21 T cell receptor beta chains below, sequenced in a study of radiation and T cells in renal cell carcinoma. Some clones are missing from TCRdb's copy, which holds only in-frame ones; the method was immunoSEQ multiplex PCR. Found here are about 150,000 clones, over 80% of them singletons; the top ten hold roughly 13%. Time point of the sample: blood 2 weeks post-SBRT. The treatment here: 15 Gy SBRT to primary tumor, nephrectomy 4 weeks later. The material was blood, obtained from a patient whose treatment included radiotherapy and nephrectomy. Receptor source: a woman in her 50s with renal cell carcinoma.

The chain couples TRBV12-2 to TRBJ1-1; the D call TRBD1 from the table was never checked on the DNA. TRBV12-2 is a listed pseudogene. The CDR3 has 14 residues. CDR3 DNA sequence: TGTGCAAGTCGCCGGGGAGAGGGGGCCACTGAAGCTTTCTTT. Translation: CASRRGEGATEAFF.

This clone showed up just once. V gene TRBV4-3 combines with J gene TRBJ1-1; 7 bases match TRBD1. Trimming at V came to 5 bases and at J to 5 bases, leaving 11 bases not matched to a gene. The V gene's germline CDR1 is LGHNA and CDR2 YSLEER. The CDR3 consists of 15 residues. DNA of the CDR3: TGCGCCAGCAGCGCGGAACAGGGGAGACAGACTGAAGCTTTCTTT. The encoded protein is CASSAEQGRQTEAFF.

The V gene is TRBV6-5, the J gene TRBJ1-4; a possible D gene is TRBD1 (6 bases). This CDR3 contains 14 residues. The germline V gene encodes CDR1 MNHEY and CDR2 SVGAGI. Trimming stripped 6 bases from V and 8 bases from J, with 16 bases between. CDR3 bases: TGTGCCAGCAGCTCGGACAGTCTGTGGGAAAAACTGTTTTTT. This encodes CASSSDSLWEKLFF.

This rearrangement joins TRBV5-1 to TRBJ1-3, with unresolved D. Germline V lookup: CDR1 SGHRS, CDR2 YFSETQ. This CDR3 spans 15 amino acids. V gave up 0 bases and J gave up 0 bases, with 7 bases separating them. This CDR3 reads CASSLVTDSGNTIYF. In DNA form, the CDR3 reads TGCGCCAGCAGCTTGGTGACGGACTCTGGAAACACCATATATTTT.

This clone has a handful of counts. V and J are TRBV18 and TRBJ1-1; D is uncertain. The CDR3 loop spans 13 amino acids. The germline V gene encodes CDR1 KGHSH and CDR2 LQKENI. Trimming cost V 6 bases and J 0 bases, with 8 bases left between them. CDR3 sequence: CASSNQMNTEAFF. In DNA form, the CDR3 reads TGTGCCAGCTCTAACCAGATGAACACTGAAGCTTTCTTT.

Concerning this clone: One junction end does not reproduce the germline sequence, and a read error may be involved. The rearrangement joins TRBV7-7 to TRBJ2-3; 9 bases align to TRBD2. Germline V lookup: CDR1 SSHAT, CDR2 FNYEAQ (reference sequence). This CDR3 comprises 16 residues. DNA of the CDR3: TGTGCTAGCAGCCGCGGGGGGGGTGCTAGCACAGATACGCAGTATTTT. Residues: CASSRGGGASTDTQYF.

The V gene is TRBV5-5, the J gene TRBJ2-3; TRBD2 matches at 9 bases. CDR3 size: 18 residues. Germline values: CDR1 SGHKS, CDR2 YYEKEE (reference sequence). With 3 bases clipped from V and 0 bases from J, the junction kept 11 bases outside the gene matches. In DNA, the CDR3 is TGTGCCAGCAGCTCCTTCGTAGCGGGGGACCTTAGCACAGATACGCAGTATTTT. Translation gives CASSSFVAGDLSTDTQYF.

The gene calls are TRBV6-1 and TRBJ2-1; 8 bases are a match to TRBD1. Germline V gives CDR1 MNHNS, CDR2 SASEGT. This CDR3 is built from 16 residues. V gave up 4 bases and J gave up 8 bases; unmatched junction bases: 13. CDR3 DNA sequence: TGTGCCAGCAGTGGAAGGTTGCGGACAGGGAGTGATGAGCAGTTCTTC. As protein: CASSGRLRTGSDEQFF.

The CDR3 DNA sequence: TGTGCCAGCAGTTCAGGGCCCTCGGGTCGAGAGACCCAGTACTTC. Protein product: CASSSGPSGRETQYF. The chain joins TRBV6-5 to TRBJ2-5, with a weak D call TRBD1 (5 bases). Germline V gene data show CDR1 as MNHEY and CDR2 as SVGAGI. Trimming left V 4 bases short and J 4 bases short, with 16 bases between. The CDR3 extends over 15 amino acids.

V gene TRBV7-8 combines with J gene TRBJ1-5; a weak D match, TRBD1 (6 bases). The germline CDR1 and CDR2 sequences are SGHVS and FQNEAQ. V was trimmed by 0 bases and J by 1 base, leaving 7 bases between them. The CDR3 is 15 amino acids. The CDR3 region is CASSLAGASNQPQHF. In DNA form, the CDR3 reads TGTGCCAGCAGCTTAGCGGGGGCCAGCAATCAGCCCCAGCATTTT.

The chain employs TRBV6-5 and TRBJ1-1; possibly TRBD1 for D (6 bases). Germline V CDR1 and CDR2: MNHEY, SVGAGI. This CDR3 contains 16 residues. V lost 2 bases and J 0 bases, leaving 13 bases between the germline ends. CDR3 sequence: CASSYVGQNVNTEAFF. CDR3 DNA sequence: TGTGCCAGCAGTTACGTAGGACAGAACGTGAACACTGAAGCTTTCTTT.

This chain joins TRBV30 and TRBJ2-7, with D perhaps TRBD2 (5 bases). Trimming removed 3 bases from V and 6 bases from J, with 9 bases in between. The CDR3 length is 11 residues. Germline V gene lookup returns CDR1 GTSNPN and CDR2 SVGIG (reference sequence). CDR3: CAWRIGGEQYF. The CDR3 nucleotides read TGTGCCTGGAGGATAGGAGGCGAGCAGTACTTC.

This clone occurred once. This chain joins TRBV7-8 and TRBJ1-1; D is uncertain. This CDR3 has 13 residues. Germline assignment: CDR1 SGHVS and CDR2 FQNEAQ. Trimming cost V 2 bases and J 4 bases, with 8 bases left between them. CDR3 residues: CASSLKPGTEAFF. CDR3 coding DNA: TGTGCCAGCAGCTTAAAACCGGGCACTGAAGCTTTCTTT.

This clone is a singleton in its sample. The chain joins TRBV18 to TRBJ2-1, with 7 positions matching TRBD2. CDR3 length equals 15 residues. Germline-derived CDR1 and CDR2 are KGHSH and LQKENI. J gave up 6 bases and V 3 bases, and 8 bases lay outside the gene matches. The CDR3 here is CASSPLAASLNEQFF. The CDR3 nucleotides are TGTGCCAGCTCACCTCTAGCGGCTTCCCTCAATGAGCAGTTCTTC.

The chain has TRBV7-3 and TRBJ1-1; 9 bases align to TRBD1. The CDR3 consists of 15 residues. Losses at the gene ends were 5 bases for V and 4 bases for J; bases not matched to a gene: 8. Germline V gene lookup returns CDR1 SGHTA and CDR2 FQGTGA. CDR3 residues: CASSPTDRGVTEAFF. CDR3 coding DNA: TGTGCCAGCAGCCCGACTGACAGGGGGGTCACTGAAGCTTTCTTT.

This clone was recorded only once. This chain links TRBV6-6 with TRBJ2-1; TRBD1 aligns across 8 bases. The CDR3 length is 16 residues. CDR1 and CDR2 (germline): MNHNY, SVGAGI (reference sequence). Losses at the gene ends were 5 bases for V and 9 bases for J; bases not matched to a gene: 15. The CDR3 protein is CASSRWTGMTLSEQFF. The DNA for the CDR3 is TGTGCCAGCAGTAGATGGACAGGGATGACCTTGAGTGAGCAGTTCTTC.

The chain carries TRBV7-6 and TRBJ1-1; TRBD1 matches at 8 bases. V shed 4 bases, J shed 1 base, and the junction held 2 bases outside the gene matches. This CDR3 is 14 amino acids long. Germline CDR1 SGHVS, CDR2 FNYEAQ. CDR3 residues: CASSSGQENTEAFF. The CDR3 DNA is TGTGCCAGCAGCTCGGGACAGGAGAACACTGAAGCTTTCTTT.

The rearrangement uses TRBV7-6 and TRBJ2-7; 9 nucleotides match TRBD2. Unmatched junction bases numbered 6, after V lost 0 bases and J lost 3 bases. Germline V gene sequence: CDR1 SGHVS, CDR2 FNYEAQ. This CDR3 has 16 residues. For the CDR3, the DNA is TGTGCCAGCAGCTTAGCGTTAGCGGGGGCACTCTACGAGCAGTACTTC. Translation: CASSLALAGALYEQYF.

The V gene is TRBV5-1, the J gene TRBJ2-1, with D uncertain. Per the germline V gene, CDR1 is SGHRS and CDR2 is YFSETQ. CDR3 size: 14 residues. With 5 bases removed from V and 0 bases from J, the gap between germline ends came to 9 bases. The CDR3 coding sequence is TGCGCCAGCAGAGAAATCAGCTCCTACAATGAGCAGTTCTTC. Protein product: CASREISSYNEQFF.

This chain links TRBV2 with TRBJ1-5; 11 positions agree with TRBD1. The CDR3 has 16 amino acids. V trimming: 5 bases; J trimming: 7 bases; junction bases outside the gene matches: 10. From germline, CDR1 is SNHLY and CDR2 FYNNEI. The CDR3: CASSIGLGQGGQPQHF. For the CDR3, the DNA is TGTGCCAGCAGTATAGGGTTGGGACAGGGGGGCCAGCCCCAGCATTTT.

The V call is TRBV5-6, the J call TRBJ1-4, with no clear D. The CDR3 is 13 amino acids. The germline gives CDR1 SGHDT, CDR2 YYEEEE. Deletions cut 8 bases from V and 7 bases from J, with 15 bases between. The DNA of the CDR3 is TGTGCCAGTCGCGCGAGGGCAGCTGAAAAACTGTTTTTT. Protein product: CASRARAAEKLFF.